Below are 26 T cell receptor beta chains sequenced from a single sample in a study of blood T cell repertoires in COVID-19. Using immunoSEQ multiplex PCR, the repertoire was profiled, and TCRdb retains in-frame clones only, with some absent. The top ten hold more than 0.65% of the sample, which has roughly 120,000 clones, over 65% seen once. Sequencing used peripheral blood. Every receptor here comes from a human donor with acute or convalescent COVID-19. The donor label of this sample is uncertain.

CDR3 sequence (DNA): TGCGCCAGCAGCCTGGGGACAGGCCATTACGAGCAGTACTTC. Amino acids: CASSLGTGHYEQYF. The chain employs TRBV4-1 and TRBJ2-7, with 8 bases identical to TRBD1. Germline V gives CDR1 MGHRA, CDR2 YSYEKL. Losses at the gene ends were 4 bases for V and 4 bases for J; bases not matched to a gene: 6. This CDR3 is built from 14 residues.

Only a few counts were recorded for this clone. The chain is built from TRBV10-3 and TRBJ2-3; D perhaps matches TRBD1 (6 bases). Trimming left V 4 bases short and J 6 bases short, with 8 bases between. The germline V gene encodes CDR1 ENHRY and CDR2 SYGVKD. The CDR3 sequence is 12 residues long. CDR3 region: CAISVQGDTQYF. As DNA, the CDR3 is TGTGCCATCAGTGTTCAGGGGGATACGCAGTATTTT.

The CDR3 loop is CASSLGLNEKLFF. CDR3 coding DNA: TGTGCCAGCTCACTTGGACTTAATGAAAAACTGTTTTTT. The J gene is TRBJ1-4, the V gene TRBV18; D not resolved. CDR3 length: 13 residues. Trimming stripped 4 bases from V and 4 bases from J, with 7 bases between. Germline assignment: CDR1 KGHSH and CDR2 LQKENI.

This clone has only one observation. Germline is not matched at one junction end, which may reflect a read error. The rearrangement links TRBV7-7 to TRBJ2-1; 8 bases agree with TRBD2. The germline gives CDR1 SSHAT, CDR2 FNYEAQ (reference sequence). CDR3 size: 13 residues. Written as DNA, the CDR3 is TGTGCTAGCAGCTCTGGACTAGCCAATGAGCAGTTCTTC. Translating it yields CASSSGLANEQFF.

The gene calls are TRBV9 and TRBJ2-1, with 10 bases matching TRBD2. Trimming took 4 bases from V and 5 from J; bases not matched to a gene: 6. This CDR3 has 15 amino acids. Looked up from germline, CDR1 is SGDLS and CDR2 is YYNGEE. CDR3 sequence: CASSKDGLADNEQFF. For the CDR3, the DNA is TGTGCCAGCAGCAAAGACGGACTAGCGGACAATGAGCAGTTCTTC.

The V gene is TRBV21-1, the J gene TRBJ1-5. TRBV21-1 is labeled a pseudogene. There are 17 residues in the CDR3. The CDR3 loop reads CASSVKTSGEGNQPQHF. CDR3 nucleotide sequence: TGTGCCAGCAGCGTGAAAACCTCCGGGGAGGGCAATCAGCCCCAGCATTTT.

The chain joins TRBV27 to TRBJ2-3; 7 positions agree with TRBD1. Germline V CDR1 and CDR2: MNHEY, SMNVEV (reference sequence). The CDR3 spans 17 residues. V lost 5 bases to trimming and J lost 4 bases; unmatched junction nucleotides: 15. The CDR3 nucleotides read TGTGCCAGCAGTCCCCCCCCCGTAAGGGGGCAGGCAGATACGCAGTATTTT. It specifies CASSPPPVRGQADTQYF.

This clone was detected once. The CDR3 nucleotides read TGTGCCAGCTCGTCGACCGGGAAGGGCACTGAAGCTTTCTTT. Protein product: CASSSTGKGTEAFF. The J gene is TRBJ1-1, the V gene TRBV18; D uncertain. Trimming removed 6 bases at V and 4 bases at J, with 15 bases between. This CDR3 has 14 amino acids. From germline, CDR1 is KGHSH and CDR2 LQKENI. Together with reference TRBV18 and TRBJ1-1, the CDR3 gives the full variable domain: NAGVMQNPRHLVRRRGQEARLRCSPMKGHSHVYWYRQLPEEGLKFMVYLQKENIIDESGMPKERFSAEFPKEGPSILRIQQVVRGDSAAYFCASSSTGKGTEAFFGQGTRLTVV.

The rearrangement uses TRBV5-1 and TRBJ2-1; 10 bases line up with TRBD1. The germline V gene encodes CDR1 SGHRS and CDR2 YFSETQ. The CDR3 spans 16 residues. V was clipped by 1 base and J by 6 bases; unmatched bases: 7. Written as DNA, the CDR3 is TGCGCCAGCAGCTTGATGGCGGGACAGGGGTTCAATGAGCAGTTCTTC. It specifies CASSLMAGQGFNEQFF.

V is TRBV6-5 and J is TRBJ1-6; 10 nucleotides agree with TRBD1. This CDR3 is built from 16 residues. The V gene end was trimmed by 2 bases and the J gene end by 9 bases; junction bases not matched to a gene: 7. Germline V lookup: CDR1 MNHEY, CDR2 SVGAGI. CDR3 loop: CASSYGGQGFGSPLHF. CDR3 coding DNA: TGTGCCAGCAGTTACGGGGGACAGGGGTTTGGTTCACCCCTCCACTTT.

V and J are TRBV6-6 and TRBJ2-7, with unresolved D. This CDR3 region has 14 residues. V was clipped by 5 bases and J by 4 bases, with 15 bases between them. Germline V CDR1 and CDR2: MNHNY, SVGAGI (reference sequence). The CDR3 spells CASSPSDISYEQYV. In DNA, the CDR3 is TGTGCCAGCAGTCCCTCCGACATAAGTTACGAGCAGTACGTC.

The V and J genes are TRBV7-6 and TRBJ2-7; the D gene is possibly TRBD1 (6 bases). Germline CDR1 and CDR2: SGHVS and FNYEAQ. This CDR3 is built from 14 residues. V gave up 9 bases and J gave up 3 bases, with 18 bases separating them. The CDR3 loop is CASKNQGKIYEQYV. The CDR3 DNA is TGTGCCAGTAAAAACCAGGGGAAAATCTACGAGCAGTACGTC.

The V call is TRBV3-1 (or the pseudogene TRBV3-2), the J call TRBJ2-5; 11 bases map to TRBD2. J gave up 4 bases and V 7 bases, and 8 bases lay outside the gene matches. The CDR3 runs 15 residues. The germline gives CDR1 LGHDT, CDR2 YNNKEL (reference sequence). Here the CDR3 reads CASTSGGLMGETQYF. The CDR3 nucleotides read TGTGCCAGCACTAGCGGGGGGTTGATGGGAGAGACCCAGTACTTC.

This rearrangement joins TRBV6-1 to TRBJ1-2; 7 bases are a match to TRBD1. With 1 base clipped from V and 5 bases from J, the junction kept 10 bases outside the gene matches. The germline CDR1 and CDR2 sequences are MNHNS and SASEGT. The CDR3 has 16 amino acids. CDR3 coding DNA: TGTGCCAGCAGTGAAGATTCGGCCAGGGGGTGGTATGGCTACACCTTC. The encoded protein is CASSEDSARGWYGYTF.

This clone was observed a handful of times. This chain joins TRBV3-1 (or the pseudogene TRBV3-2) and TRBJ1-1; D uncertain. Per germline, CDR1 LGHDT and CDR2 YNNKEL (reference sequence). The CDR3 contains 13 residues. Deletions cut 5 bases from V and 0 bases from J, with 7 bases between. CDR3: CASSNNMNTEAFF. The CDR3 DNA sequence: TGTGCCAGCAGCAATAATATGAACACTGAAGCTTTCTTT.

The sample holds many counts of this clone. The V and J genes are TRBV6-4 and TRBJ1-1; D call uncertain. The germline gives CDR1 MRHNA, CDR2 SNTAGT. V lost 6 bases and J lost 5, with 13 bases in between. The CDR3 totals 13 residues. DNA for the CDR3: TGTGCCAGCAGGTCTCTAGATGGGACTGAAGCTTTCTTT. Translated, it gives CASRSLDGTEAFF.

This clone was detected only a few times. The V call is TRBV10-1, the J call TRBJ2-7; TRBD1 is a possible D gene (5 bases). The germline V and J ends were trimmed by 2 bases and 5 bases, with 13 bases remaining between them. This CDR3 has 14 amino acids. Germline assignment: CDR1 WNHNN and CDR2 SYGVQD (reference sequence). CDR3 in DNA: TGCGCCAGCAGTGAGCCCACAGGATTTCACGAGCAGTACGTC. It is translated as CASSEPTGFHEQYV.

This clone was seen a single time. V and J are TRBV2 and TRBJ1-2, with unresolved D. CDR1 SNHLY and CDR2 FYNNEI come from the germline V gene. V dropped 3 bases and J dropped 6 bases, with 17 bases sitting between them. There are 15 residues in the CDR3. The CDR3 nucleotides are TGTGCCAGCAGTGAGAAGGTTACGGGGTATGATGGCTACACCTTC. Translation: CASSEKVTGYDGYTF.

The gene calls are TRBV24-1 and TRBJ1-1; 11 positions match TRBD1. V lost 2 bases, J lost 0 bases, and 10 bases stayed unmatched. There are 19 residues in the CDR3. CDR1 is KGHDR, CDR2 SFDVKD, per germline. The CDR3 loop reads CATSDSPGGTGGMNTEAFF. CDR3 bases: TGTGCCACCAGTGATTCACCCGGAGGGACAGGGGGAATGAACACTGAAGCTTTCTTT.

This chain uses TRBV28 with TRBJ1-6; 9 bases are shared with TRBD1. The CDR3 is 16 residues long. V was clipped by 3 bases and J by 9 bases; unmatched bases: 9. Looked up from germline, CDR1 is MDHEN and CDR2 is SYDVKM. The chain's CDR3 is CASSFNPRTGASPLHF. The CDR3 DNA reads TGTGCCAGCAGTTTCAACCCACGGACAGGGGCTTCACCCCTCCACTTT.

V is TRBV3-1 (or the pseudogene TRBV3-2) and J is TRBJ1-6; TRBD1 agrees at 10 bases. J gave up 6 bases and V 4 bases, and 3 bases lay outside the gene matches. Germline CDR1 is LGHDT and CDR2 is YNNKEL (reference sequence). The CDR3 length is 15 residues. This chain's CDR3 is CASSPTGGINSPLHF. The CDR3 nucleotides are TGTGCCAGCAGCCCGACAGGGGGCATTAATTCACCCCTCCACTTT.

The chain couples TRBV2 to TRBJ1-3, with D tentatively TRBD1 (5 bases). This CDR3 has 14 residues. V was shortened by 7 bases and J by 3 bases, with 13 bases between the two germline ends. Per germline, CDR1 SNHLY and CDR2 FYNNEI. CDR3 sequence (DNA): TGTGCCAGCAAAGTAGGGGAAAGTGGAAACACCATATATTTT. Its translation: CASKVGESGNTIYF.

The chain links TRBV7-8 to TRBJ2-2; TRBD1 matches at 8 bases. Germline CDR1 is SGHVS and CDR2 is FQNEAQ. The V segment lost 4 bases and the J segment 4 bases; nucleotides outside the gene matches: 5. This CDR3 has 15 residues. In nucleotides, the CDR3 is TGTGCCAGCAGCTCTTCTGACAGGGGCACCGGGGAGCTGTTTTTT. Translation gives CASSSSDRGTGELFF. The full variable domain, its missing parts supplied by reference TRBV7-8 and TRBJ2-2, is GAGVSQSPRYKVAKRGQDVALRCDPISGHVSLFWYQQALGQGPEFLTYFQNEAQLDKSGLPSDRFFAERPEGSVSTLKIQRTQQEDSAVYLCASSSSDRGTGELFFGEGSRLTVL.

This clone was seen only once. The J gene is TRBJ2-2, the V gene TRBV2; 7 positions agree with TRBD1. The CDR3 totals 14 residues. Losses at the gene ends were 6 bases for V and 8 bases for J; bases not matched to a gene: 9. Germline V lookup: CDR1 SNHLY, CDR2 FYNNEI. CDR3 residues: CASRGDSRTGELFF. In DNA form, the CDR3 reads TGTGCCAGCAGGGGGGACAGCAGAACAGGGGAGCTGTTTTTT. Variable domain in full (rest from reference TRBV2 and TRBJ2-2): EPEVTQTPSHQVTQMGQEVILRCVPISNHLYFYWYRQILGQKVEFLVSFYNNEISEKSEIFDDQFSVERPDGSNFTLKIRSTKLEDSAMYFCASRGDSRTGELFFGEGSRLTVL.

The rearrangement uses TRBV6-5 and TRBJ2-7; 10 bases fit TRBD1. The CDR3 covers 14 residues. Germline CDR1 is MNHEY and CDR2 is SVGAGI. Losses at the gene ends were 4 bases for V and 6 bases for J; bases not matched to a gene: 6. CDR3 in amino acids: CASSSPGQGFEQYV. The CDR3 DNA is TGTGCCAGCAGTTCCCCGGGACAGGGGTTCGAGCAGTACGTC.

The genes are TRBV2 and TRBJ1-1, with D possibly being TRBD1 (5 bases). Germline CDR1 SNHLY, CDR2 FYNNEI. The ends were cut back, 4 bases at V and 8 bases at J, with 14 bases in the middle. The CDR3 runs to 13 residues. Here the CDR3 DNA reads TGTGCCAGCAGTGCCCTCTGGGGGGGGGAAGCTTTCTTT. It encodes CASSALWGGEAFF.